The present TCR beta chain was sequenced within a study of OX40 agonist ivuxolimab in advanced cancers. Turning to the overall study: The costimulatory receptor OX40 (CD134) was targeted by ivuxolimab, a fully human IgG2 agonistic monoclonal antibody. Intravenous ivuxolimab was administered to patients every 2 weeks at six dose levels: 0.01, 0.1, 0.3, 1.5, 3 and 10 mg/kg. Among the approximately 54 dose-escalation patients, approximately 20 had hepatocellular carcinoma, about 15 melanoma, 9 renal cell carcinoma and 9 head and neck cancer. A male proportion of 75% to 85% and a mean age of roughly 55 years, ranging from about 20 to 80, were recorded for the dose-escalation cohort. Prior anti-PD-1, anti-PD-L1 or anti-CTLA-4 therapy was permitted, and checkpoint inhibitors had been received by about 36% of dose-escalation patients. Partial responses were achieved by three dose-escalation patients, of whom one had hepatocellular carcinoma and two had cutaneous melanoma. The point of sequencing TCRbeta in the periphery was to test whether ivuxolimab changed TCR sequence diversity and drove clonal T-cell expansion. The paper describes the monotherapy dose-escalation part (N of about 54 patients) of the phase I trial of ivuxolimab.

Genomic DNA was extracted from sorted cells for sequencing of the TCRbeta CDR3 region. The immunoSEQ Assay was used for sequencing of TCRbeta CDR3 regions. The table comes from immuneACCESS by way of TCRdb, which keeps in-frame sequences with V and J called. Part of the clones is missing from these tables; in studies checked, under half for an unresolved V gene and the rest for unknown reasons. This sample has over 50,000 clones in its table, and about 93% of those were observed once. Just under 25% of the sample goes to the ten largest clones. Counted from cysteine to phenylalanine, this CDR3 has 14 amino acids. Left in the record is the CDR3 DNA by itself, 42 bases read in frame from the first base. V is reduced by 2 bases and J by 3 bases, leaving a spacing of 12 bases between them. CDR1 and CDR2, per the germline V gene, are SGHRS and YFSETQ. Patients with autoimmune disease history or receiving systemic immunosuppression were excluded from the trial. In every dose cohort, peripheral blood was drawn for TCR sequencing at baseline, cycle 4 day 1, and cycle 7 day 1. The samples were drawn from a first-in-human, open-label, multicenter phase I dose-escalation trial of ivuxolimab. Adults with locally advanced or metastatic melanoma, renal cell carcinoma, hepatocellular carcinoma or head and neck squamous cell carcinoma were enrolled in the trial. Before TCR sequencing, CD4+ and CD8+ T cells were separately sorted from peripheral blood.

About this clone: Its antigen is currently not known. No much larger clonotype is one base removed from it; base qualities were not supplied.

Beyond this particular receptor, the publication reports: The antigen specificity of the clonally expanded peripheral T cells was not determined. Low levels of normalized T-cell clonal expansion were also shown by some nonresponding patients. After ivuxolimab, CD8+ T cells had more expanded clones than CD4+ T cells on average. In partial responders in the 0.1-3.0 mg/kg groups, normalized peripheral clonal expansion was found to be among the lowest, especially among CD8+ T cells. At doses of 0.1 to 3.0 mg/kg, clonal expansion of both CD4+ and CD8+ blood T cells was observed from baseline to week 6.

The origin of this receptor is an adult with an advanced solid tumor such as melanoma, head and neck, liver or kidney cancer. The chain uses TRBV5-1 and TRBJ2-7; TRBD1 is a weak D gene call, 6 bases matching. The sample here was CD4+ or CD8+ T cells sorted from blood, taken in a trial of the OX40 agonist ivuxolimab. The CDR3 is CASSLARGYYEQYF. The base sequence is TGCGCCAGCAGCTTAGCCAGGGGATACTACGAGCAGTACTTC.